Listed below are T cell receptor beta chains from one sample, sequenced in a study of CD8 T cells in ankylosing spondylitis. TCRdb reanalysed the 5' RACE reads using MiXCR and keeps one entry per CDR3 protein. The profile shows 250,000 to 350,000 distinct CDR3 sequences, more than 20% of them singletons. Sequenced sample: blood, either unsorted or a sorted T cell fraction (not recorded which). These receptors all stem from a female donor with ankylosing spondylitis or in good health (not recorded which). Each CDR3 is given with its conserved first and last residue. Each record gives: V gene, CDR3 length, CDR3 protein.

TRBV20-1 15 CSASPEVGRNTEAFF
TRBV7-8 14 CASSLYSGGDEQYF
TRBV20-1 13 CSAREQANYGYTF
TRBV12-3/TRBV12-4 14 CASSSLGTNYGYTF
TRBV12-3/TRBV12-4 15 CASSSLRQGGYEQYF
TRBV12-3/TRBV12-4 15 CASSPIRGTKNIQYF
TRBV6-5 13 CASSYSKGYEQYF
TRBV20-1 14 CSAPGTPPQDTQYF
TRBV19 14 CASSISEANQPQHF
TRBV20-1 14 CSAREQGEGQPQHF